This T cell receptor (beta chain) was obtained from a study of graft-versus-host responses after intestinal transplantation. About the study: Multivisceral, liver-intestinal, or isolated intestinal grafts went to recipients. All recipients got anti-thymocyte globulin induction, then tacrolimus and steroids for 2 to 4 years. Study-wide findings and caveats: GvH clones appeared in recipient marrow, some first in ileum or blood.

Profiled with immunoSEQ multiplex PCR; TCRdb holds only in-frame clones, not every one. In the table there are about 64,000 clones, around nine tenths of which are singletons. V lost 0 bases to trimming and J lost 10 bases, with 10 bases between them. This CDR3 spans 13 amino acids. CDR1 is LGHNA, CDR2 YSLEER, per germline. Turning to this clone: What it recognizes is unknown.

This specimen consisted of unstimulated CD8+ T cells sorted from spleen or lymph node cells, obtained before transplant. The receptor's source is a human donor who was the organ donor for an intestinal transplant. This rearrangement joins TRBV4-3 to TRBJ2-4; D is perhaps TRBD2 (7 bases). CDR3 nucleotides: TGCGCCAGCAGCCAAGATAGGGGGGGTATTCAGTACTTC. It yields the protein CASSQDRGGIQYF.